The rows below give T cell receptor beta chains drawn from one sample of a study of blood T cell repertoires in COVID-19. Using immunoSEQ multiplex PCR, the repertoire was profiled, and TCRdb retains in-frame clones only, with some absent. The sample holds 250,000 to 300,000 clones, 70% to 90% seen once. The sequenced material came from peripheral blood. The receptor set was obtained from an older woman with acute or convalescent COVID-19. The CDR3 runs from the conserved cysteine through the conserved F or W. The order of the fields is D gene, J gene, clone size, V gene, CDR3 DNA, CDR3 protein. The D gene is left open where the match is weak. Clone size, where shown, is once, few, many, or a class for clones that have expanded.

TRBD1,TRBJ1-2,once,TRBV27,TGTGCCAGCGGACAGGGTTATAACTATGGCTACACCTTC,CASGQGYNYGYTF
TRBD1,TRBJ2-4,-,TRBV5-1,TGCGCCAGCAGCAGGGACAGGGGGTTCTTAGCCAAAAACATTCAGTACTTC,CASSRDRGFLAKNIQYF
TRBD1,TRBJ2-6,-,TRBV9,TGTGCCAGCAGCGTAAGGGGGCTGCCTGATACTGGGGCCAACGTCCTGACTTTC,CASSVRGLPDTGANVLTF
TRBD1,TRBJ1-2,-,TRBV29-1,TGCAGCGTAGCAGGGGGCCCCAACTATGGCTACACCTTC,CSVAGGPNYGYTF
-,TRBJ1-2,-,TRBV6-6,TGTGCCAGCAGTTACGAGGGTCGTGGCTACACCTTC,CASSYEGRGYTF
-,TRBJ1-1,-,TRBV4-3,TGCGCCAGCAGCCAAGCCCCCGCCAGTGAAGCTTTCTTT,CASSQAPASEAFF
-,TRBJ1-4,-,TRBV15,TGTGCCACCAGCAGAGAACCACAGGGAAGTACTAATGAAAAACTGTTTTTT,CATSREPQGSTNEKLFF
TRBD2,TRBJ2-1,-,TRBV9,TGTGCCAGCAGCGTAGCAAGCTTAGCGGGAGTATCGAATGAGCAGTTCTTC,CASSVASLAGVSNEQFF
TRBD1,TRBJ1-6,-,TRBV23-1,TGCGCCAGCAGTCCGACAGGGGGCATCTATAATTCACCCCTCCACTTT,CASSPTGGIYNSPLHF
-,TRBJ1-3,-,TRBV5-1,TGCGCCAGCAGCTTGGCAAGGGGTCTGCGAAACACCATATATTTT,CASSLARGLRNTIYF
-,TRBJ2-7,-,TRBV6-5,TGTGCCAGCAGTCCGACAGTCTCCTACGAGCAGTACTTC,CASSPTVSYEQYF
TRBD1,TRBJ1-2,-,TRBV14,TGTGCCAGCAGCCTGGGACAGGGGCTTGGCTACACCTTC,CASSLGQGLGYTF
TRBD2,TRBJ2-5,-,TRBV5-1,TGCGCCAGCAGCTTGGAGCGGGGTCTGTACCAAGAGACCCAGTACTTC,CASSLERGLYQETQYF
TRBD1,TRBJ1-1,once,TRBV28,TGTGCCAGCAGATACAGGGGCACTGAAGCTTTCTTT,CASRYRGTEAFF
-,TRBJ1-2,once,TRBV15,TGTGCCACCAGCAGAGGCGGGGGCAATGGCTACACCTTC,CATSRGGGNGYTF
TRBD1,TRBJ1-4,-,TRBV4-3,TGCGCCAGCAGCCCAATTCAGGGGGCGATGGCTAATGAAAAACTGTTTTTT,CASSPIQGAMANEKLFF
-,TRBJ1-2,-,TRBV24-1,TGTGCCACCAGTGACCGCCGGGAGCGTTATGGCTACACCTTC,CATSDRRERYGYTF
-,TRBJ2-5,-,TRBV11-3,TGTGCCAGCAGCTTAGCGACGACAGGTCAAGAGACCCAGTACTTC,CASSLATTGQETQYF
-,TRBJ2-3,-,TRBV6-5,TGTGCCAGCAGTTCTGTTGCAGATACGCAGTATTTT,CASSSVADTQYF
TRBD2,TRBJ2-3,-,TRBV7-9,TGTGCCAGCAGCCCTGCCGGGGGGGGCCGGACAGATACGCAGTATTTT,CASSPAGGGRTDTQYF
-,TRBJ2-7,-,TRBV6-4,TGTGCCAGCAGTGACGGGAGTACCTCCTACGAGCAGTACTTC,CASSDGSTSYEQYF
TRBD2,TRBJ2-7,-,TRBV5-1,TGCGCCAGCAGCTTGGCGTCTAGCGGGGGGGACGAGCAGTACTTC,CASSLASSGGDEQYF
TRBD1,TRBJ1-1,-,TRBV6-2/TRBV6-3,TGTGCCAGCAGTTACACCGCCGGGACAGGGGTAATAACTGAAGCTTTCTTT,CASSYTAGTGVITEAFF
-,TRBJ1-5,-,TRBV19,TGTGCCAGTCATGACTTAAGCAATCAGCCCCAGCATTTT,CASHDLSNQPQHF
TRBD1,TRBJ1-2,-,TRBV3-1/TRBV3-2,TGTGCCAGCAACCCGGGACAGGGGACCTATGGCTACACCTTC,CASNPGQGTYGYTF
TRBD2,TRBJ2-1,-,TRBV3-1/TRBV3-2,TGTGCCAGCAGCCAAAAAAGACTAGCCGAGCAGTTCTTC,CASSQKRLAEQFF
-,TRBJ1-1,-,TRBV3-1/TRBV3-2,TGTGCCAGCCGGCCCCATGAGGGATCCGAAGCTTTCTTT,CASRPHEGSEAFF
-,TRBJ1-2,-,TRBV28,TGTGCCAGCAGTTTATCTGGCAGGAACTATGGCTACACCTTC,CASSLSGRNYGYTF
TRBD2,TRBJ2-3,-,TRBV7-2,TGTGCCAGCAGCTCCGAGGGACTAGTCGGAGATACGCAGTATTTT,CASSSEGLVGDTQYF
TRBD1,TRBJ2-1,once,TRBV9,TGTGCCAGCAGCGTAGGACAGGGTTCCTACAATGAGCAGTTCTTC,CASSVGQGSYNEQFF
TRBD1,TRBJ1-5,-,TRBV28,TGTGCCAGCAGTTTGTCCGGGACAGGGGAAAGACAGCCCCAGCATTTT,CASSLSGTGERQPQHF
-,TRBJ2-7,-,TRBV7-2,TGTGCCAGCAGCTCACAGTCAATGGGGGGAATGGAGCAGTACTTC,CASSSQSMGGMEQYF
-,TRBJ1-4,-,TRBV4-2,TGTGCCAGCAGCCCCCCCCAGGATGAAAAACTGTTTTTT,CASSPPQDEKLFF
-,TRBJ2-1,-,TRBV7-2,TGTGCCAGCAGCTCCCGACAAGGCTTTTACAATGAGCAGTTCTTC,CASSSRQGFYNEQFF
TRBD2,TRBJ2-3,-,TRBV3-1/TRBV3-2,TGTGCCAGCAGCCAGAGGCGGGGGGCCTACACAGATACGCAGTATTTT,CASSQRRGAYTDTQYF
-,TRBJ2-2,-,TRBV5-4,TGTGCCAGCAGCTTGGACACAGGGTTCGGGGAGCTGTTTTTT,CASSLDTGFGELFF
-,TRBJ2-1,-,TRBV11-3,TGTGCCAGCAGCTTAGATGGCCGGTCGGGGAATGAGCAGTTCTTC,CASSLDGRSGNEQFF
TRBD2,TRBJ2-3,-,TRBV29-1,TGCAGCGCCTACATCAGACTAGCGGGAGAGGCAGATACGCAGTATTTT,CSAYIRLAGEADTQYF
TRBD1,TRBJ1-4,-,TRBV6-5,TGTGCCAGCAGTTCCGGGACAGGGCTTGAAAAACTGTTTTTT,CASSSGTGLEKLFF
TRBD1,TRBJ1-5,-,TRBV19,TGTGCCAGTAGTTTCCCCCCGGACTTTCAGGGACAGGGGCAGCCCCAGCATTTT,CASSFPPDFQGQGQPQHF
-,TRBJ1-5,-,TRBV10-2,TGCGCCAGCAGCAGGGTTTGGCAGCCCCAGCATTTT,CASSRVWQPQHF
TRBD2,TRBJ2-7,-,TRBV28,TGTGCCAGCACTCTGGGAGGGGTGAACCACGAGCAGTACTTC,CASTLGGVNHEQYF
-,TRBJ1-6,-,TRBV6-5,TGTGCCACCAGGACAGCCAATAATTCACCCCTCCACTTT,CATRTANNSPLHF
-,TRBJ1-2,-,TRBV5-1,TGCGCCAGCAGCCAGGGAGGGCGCTCCCAGACGGGCTACACCTTC,CASSQGGRSQTGYTF
-,TRBJ2-1,-,TRBV3-1/TRBV3-2,TGTGCCAGCAGCCAGTCAGGGCCCCTCTCCTACAATGAGCAGTTCTTC,CASSQSGPLSYNEQFF
-,TRBJ1-3,-,TRBV18,TGTGCCAGCTCACCAGAGAGGGTGCCCGGAAACACCATATATTTT,CASSPERVPGNTIYF
TRBD2,TRBJ2-5,-,TRBV3-1/TRBV3-2,TGTGCCAGCAGCTTGCGGGGGGAAGAGACCCAGTACTTC,CASSLRGEETQYF
-,TRBJ2-1,-,TRBV11-1,TGTGCCAGCAGCCCGCAGACAGGACCTTACAATGAGCAGTTCTTC,CASSPQTGPYNEQFF